This T cell receptor beta chain was found in a study of blood T cells in healthy people across ages. CDR3 size: 15 residues. Unmatched junction bases numbered 6, after V lost 5 bases and J lost 4 bases. Combining a sample-barcoded 5' primer with a J-beta primer mix, a second PCR ran for about 6 to 12 cycles. TCRdb re-called the 5' RACE reads with MiXCR, one entry per CDR3 protein. The sample consists of about 900,000 distinct CDR3 sequences, around 62% of them appearing once. In this sample, this clonotype turned up a few times. The sequence came from a man aged 30 to 45 in good health. V and J are TRBV12-3 or TRBV12-4 and TRBJ2-1; the match to TRBD2 covers 9 bases. Sequenced: blood. CDR3 DNA: TGTGCCAGCAGTCGGACGCGGGGGGGTTACAATGAGCAGTTCTTC. This gives the protein CASSRTRGGYNEQFF.